This TCR beta chain stems from a study of blood T cell repertoires in COVID-19. Repertoires were generated with immunoSEQ multiplex PCR, while TCRdb's copy carries only in-frame clones and drops some. The table includes 65,000 to 95,000 clones, about 88% detected once. V was pared by 4 bases and J by 8 bases, with 11 bases of the junction left unmatched. This CDR3 is built from 16 residues. CDR1 is MNHEY, CDR2 SMNVEV, per germline (reference sequence). The receptor was isolated from a man between 65 and 85 years old with active or convalescent COVID-19. Sequencing was done on a sample of peripheral blood. The chain carries TRBV27 and TRBJ1-4; the match to TRBD1 covers 9 bases. The CDR3, as DNA: TGTGCCAGCAGTTACTCCCTCGGGACAGGGAACGAAAAACTGTTTTTT. It specifies CASSYSLGTGNEKLFF.